This T cell receptor (beta chain) emerged from a study of T cell responses to AZD1222 COVID-19 vaccine. For this clone: Its target is unknown.

Trimming cost V 5 bases and J 4 bases; bases outside gene matches: 8. Germline V CDR1 and CDR2: ENHRY, SYGVKD. The CDR3 totals 14 residues. General study points: Among the donors, most were white British and more were female, and clonal diversity was possibly underestimated.

The protocol was immunoSEQ multiplex PCR, while the TCRdb copy is restricted to in-frame clones and leaves out a portion. The data contain fewer than 120,000 clones, around 90% of them seen just once; the ten biggest clones take up 2% to 2.5%. The V call is TRBV10-3, the J call TRBJ2-7; 7 nucleotides align to TRBD1. The receptor comes from an adult who received the AZD1222 COVID-19 vaccine. Sample: peripheral blood, taken 28 days after the second AZD1222 dose. The CDR3 DNA follows: TGTGCCATCAGTACTCCACAGGGGAAATACGAGCAGTACTTC. Protein product: CAISTPQGKYEQYF.